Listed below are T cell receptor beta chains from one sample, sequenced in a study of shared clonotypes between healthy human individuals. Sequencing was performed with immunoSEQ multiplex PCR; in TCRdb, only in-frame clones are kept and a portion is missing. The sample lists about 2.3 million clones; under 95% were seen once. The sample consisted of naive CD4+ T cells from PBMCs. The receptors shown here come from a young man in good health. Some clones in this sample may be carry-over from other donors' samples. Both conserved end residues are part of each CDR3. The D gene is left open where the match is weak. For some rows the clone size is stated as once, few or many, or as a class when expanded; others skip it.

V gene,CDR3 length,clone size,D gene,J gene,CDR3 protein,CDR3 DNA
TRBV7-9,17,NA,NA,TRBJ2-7,CASSSIGDVWSSYEQYF,TGTGCCAGCAGCTCCATTGGGGACGTATGGAGCTCCTACGAGCAGTACTTC
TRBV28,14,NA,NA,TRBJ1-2,CASSRGAVGYGYTF,TGTGCCAGCAGTCGAGGGGCGGTAGGCTATGGCTACACCTTC
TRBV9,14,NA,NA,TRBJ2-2,CASSVVKGPGELFF,TGTGCCAGCAGCGTAGTGAAGGGCCCCGGGGAGCTGTTTTTT
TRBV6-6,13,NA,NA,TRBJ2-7,CASTPRDNYEQYF,TGTGCCAGCACCCCTCGGGACAACTACGAGCAGTACTTC
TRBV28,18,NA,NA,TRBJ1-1,CASRTLTGYVRVNTEAFF,TGTGCCAGCAGAACGCTGACAGGATATGTCAGAGTGAACACTGAAGCTTTCTTT
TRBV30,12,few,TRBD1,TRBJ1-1,CAWSFEGAKAFF,TGTGCCTGGAGTTTCGAGGGGGCGAAGGCTTTCTTT
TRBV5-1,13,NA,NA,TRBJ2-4,CASSLEGVDIQYF,TGCGCCAGCAGCTTGGAGGGGGTGGACATTCAGTACTTC
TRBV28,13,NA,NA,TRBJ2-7,CASRGNPSYEQYF,TGTGCCAGCCGGGGGAACCCCTCCTACGAGCAGTACTTC
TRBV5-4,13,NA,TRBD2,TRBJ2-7,CAEQASGSYEQYF,TGTGCCGAACAGGCTAGCGGGAGCTACGAGCAGTACTTC
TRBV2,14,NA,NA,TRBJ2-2,CASSEGRGTGELFF,TGTGCCAGCAGTGAGGGCAGGGGCACCGGGGAGCTGTTTTTT
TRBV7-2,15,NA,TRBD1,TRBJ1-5,CASSLGTGLNQPQHF,TGTGCCAGCAGCTTAGGGACAGGGCTGAATCAGCCCCAGCATTTT
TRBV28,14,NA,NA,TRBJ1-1,CASSQYRLHPEAFF,TGTGCCAGCAGCCAGTACAGGTTGCACCCCGAAGCTTTCTTT
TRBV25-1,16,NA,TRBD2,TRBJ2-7,CASSERAGGEIDEQYF,TGTGCCAGCAGTGAGAGGGCGGGGGGGGAAATCGACGAGCAGTACTTC
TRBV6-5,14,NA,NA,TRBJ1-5,CASSPTGSNQPQHF,TGTGCCAGCAGTCCGACAGGTAGCAACCAGCCCCAGCATTTT
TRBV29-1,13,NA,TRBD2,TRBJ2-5,CSVAAGGRETQYF,TGCAGCGTTGCAGCGGGAGGGAGAGAGACCCAGTACTTC
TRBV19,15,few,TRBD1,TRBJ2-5,CASSTGTGERETQYF,TGTGCCAGTAGTACCGGGACAGGGGAACGAGAGACCCAGTACTTC
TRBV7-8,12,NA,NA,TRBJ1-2,CASSLGGGGYTF,TGTGCCAGCAGCTTAGGGGGGGGTGGCTACACCTTC
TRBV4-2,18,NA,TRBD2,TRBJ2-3,CASSRGLAGERNTDTQYF,TGTGCCAGCAGCCGGGGACTAGCGGGAGAGCGAAACACAGATACGCAGTATTTT
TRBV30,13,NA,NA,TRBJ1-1,CAWSAWSYTEAFF,TGTGCCTGGAGTGCATGGAGTTACACTGAAGCTTTCTTT
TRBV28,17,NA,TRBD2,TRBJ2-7,CASSRTHLGGTLREQYF,TGTGCCAGCAGTCGCACCCACTTGGGGGGGACCCTACGCGAGCAGTACTTC
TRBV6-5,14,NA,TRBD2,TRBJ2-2,CASSQTSWAGELFF,TGTGCCAGCAGCCAGACTAGCTGGGCCGGGGAGCTGTTTTTT
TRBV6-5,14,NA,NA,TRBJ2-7,CASSENRRSYEQYF,TGTGCCAGCAGTGAGAACAGGAGATCCTACGAGCAGTACTTC
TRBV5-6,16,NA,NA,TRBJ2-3,CASSSLAVLRTDTQYF,TGTGCCAGCAGCTCCTTAGCGGTGCTAAGGACAGATACGCAGTATTTT
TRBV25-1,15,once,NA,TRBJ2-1,CASSELGTSYNEQFF,TGTGCCAGCAGTGAATTGGGGACGTCCTACAATGAGCAGTTCTTC
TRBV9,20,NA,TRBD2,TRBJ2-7,CASSTRAASGSLTPAYEQYF,TGTGCCAGCAGCACACGTGCGGCTAGCGGCTCCCTCACCCCAGCCTACGAGCAGTACTTC
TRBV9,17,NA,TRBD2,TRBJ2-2,CASSVAASGNQPGELFF,TGTGCCAGCAGCGTAGCGGCTAGCGGGAACCAACCCGGGGAGCTGTTTTTT
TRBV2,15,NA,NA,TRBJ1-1,CASSPREGMNTEAFF,TGTGCCAGCAGCCCCCGGGAGGGTATGAACACTGAAGCTTTCTTT
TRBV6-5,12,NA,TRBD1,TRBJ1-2,CASTTGDYGYTF,TGTGCCAGCACCACAGGGGACTATGGCTACACCTTC
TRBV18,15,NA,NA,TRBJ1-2,CASSPSSQGNYGYTF,TGTGCCAGCTCACCCAGTTCACAGGGAAACTATGGCTACACCTTC
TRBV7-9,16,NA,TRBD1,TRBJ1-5,CASSSDQGDRDQPQHF,TGTGCCAGCAGCTCCGACCAGGGGGACCGGGATCAGCCCCAGCATTTT
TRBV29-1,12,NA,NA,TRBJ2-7,CSVAGSAYEQYF,TGCAGCGTTGCCGGCTCCGCCTACGAGCAGTACTTC
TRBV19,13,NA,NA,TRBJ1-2,CASRQGGGYGYTF,TGTGCCAGTAGACAGGGAGGCGGCTATGGCTACACCTTC
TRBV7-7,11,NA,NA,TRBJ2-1,CASSPSNEQFF,TGTGCCAGCAGCCCTTCCAATGAGCAGTTCTTC
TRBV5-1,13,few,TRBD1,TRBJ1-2,CASSLGTGNGYTF,TGCGCCAGCAGCTTGGGGACAGGGAATGGCTACACCTTC
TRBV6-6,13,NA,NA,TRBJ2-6,CASSGSGANFLTF,TGTGCCAGCAGTGGCTCTGGGGCCAACTTCCTGACTTTC
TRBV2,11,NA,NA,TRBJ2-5,CASRLGVDQYF,TGTGCCAGCAGGCTGGGGGTGGACCAGTACTTC
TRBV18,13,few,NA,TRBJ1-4,CASSPGLNEKLFF,TGTGCCAGCTCACCCGGACTAAATGAAAAACTGTTTTTT
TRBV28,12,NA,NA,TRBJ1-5,CAGRGPNQPQHF,TGTGCCGGCCGAGGCCCCAATCAGCCCCAGCATTTT
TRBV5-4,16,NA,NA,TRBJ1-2,CASSFSQSGALGGYTF,TGTGCCAGCAGCTTTTCTCAGTCCGGGGCCCTGGGGGGCTACACCTTC
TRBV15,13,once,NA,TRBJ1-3,CAAATGTGNTIYF,TGTGCCGCCGCCACAGGAACTGGAAACACCATATATTTT
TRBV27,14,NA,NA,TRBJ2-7,CASSLQGSSYEQYF,TGTGCCAGCAGTTTACAGGGGAGCTCCTACGAGCAGTACTTC
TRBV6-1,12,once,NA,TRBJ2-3,CASSVGADTQYF,TGTGCCAGCAGTGTAGGAGCGGATACGCAGTATTTT
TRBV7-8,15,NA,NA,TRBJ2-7,CASSPRRVAQNEQYF,TGTGCCAGCAGCCCGCGCAGGGTGGCTCAGAACGAGCAGTACTTC
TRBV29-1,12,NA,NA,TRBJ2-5,CSVGGYPSAQYF,TGCAGCGTTGGGGGCTACCCCAGCGCCCAGTACTTC
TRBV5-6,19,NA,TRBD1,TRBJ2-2,CASSSRTGAHVGNTGELFF,TGTGCCAGCAGCTCGCGGACAGGCGCCCACGTTGGGAACACCGGGGAGCTGTTTTTT
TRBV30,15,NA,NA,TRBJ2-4,CAWKKHRVRENIQYF,TGTGCCTGGAAAAAACACAGGGTGAGGGAAAACATTCAGTACTTC
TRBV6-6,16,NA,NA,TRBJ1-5,CASRWIRGDSNQPQHF,TGTGCCAGCAGGTGGATCAGGGGAGATAGCAATCAGCCCCAGCATTTT
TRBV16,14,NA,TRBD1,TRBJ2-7,CASSQGTGFNEQYF,TGTGCCAGCAGCCAAGGGACAGGGTTTAACGAGCAGTACTTC
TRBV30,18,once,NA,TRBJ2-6,CAWSNEWGSPRGANVLTF,TGTGCCTGGAGTAACGAGTGGGGGTCCCCTCGGGGGGCCAACGTCCTGACTTTC
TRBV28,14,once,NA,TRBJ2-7,CASTPGQTIYEQYF,TGTGCCAGCACACCGGGACAAACGATCTACGAGCAGTACTTC
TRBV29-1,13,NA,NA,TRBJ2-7,CSVEGNQGYQQYF,TGCAGCGTTGAAGGGAACCAGGGATATCAGCAGTACTTC
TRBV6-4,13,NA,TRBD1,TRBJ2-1,CASSRDRVDEQFF,TGTGCCAGCAGCCGGGACAGGGTGGATGAGCAGTTCTTC
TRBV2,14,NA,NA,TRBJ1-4,CASSAGEVREKLFF,TGTGCCAGCAGCGCGGGGGAAGTCAGGGAAAAACTGTTTTTT
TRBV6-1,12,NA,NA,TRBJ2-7,CASSVDRFEQYF,TGTGCCAGCAGTGTAGACAGGTTCGAGCAGTACTTC
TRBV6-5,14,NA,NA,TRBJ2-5,CASRRGQPQETQYF,TGTGCCAGCAGGCGAGGGCAGCCCCAAGAGACCCAGTACTTC
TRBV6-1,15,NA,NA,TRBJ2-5,CASSEAPGLQWTQYF,TGTGCCAGCAGTGAAGCTCCCGGGCTACAATGGACCCAGTACTTC
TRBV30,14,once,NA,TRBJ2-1,CAWSPWMGETEQFF,TGTGCCTGGAGTCCCTGGATGGGGGAAACTGAGCAGTTCTTC